This entry describes one T cell receptor (beta chain). The sample holds other DNA sequences that translate to the same CDR3. Per the original methods: By means of reference gene primer amplification, nucleated cell counts were estimated. TCRdb keeps only in-frame clones here, not all; method: immunoSEQ multiplex PCR. Clone size and V and J calls were adopted from that table, with D and trimming inferred from the DNA. The sample lists about 120,000 clones, 85% to 90% seen once, with less than 30% in the top ten. Germline CDR1 and CDR2: GTSNPN and SVGIG (reference sequence). Trimming pared 2 bases from V and 0 bases from J, leaving 8 bases between. The CDR3 contains 13 residues. The data are from a study of blood T cell repertoires in COVID-19. Study summary: Donors in the United States, Italy and Spain gave samples during acute or convalescent COVID-19. T cells, B-cell-depleted T cells, or PBMCs provided the cDNA or gDNA that served as material.

V usage is TRBV30 and J usage is TRBJ2-7; tentatively, D is TRBD1 (6 bases). The sequence was obtained from a man between 65 and 79 years old with active or convalescent COVID-19. The sequencing input was peripheral blood. The CDR3 is CAWSRGSSYEQYF. The DNA of the CDR3 is TGTGCCTGGAGTAGGGGGAGCTCCTACGAGCAGTACTTC.